The 17 T cell receptor beta chains in this list originate from one sample, sequenced in a study of blood T cell repertoires in COVID-19. TCRdb's table, derived via immunoSEQ multiplex PCR, lists solely in-frame clones and lacks some. The repertoire holds tens of thousands of clones, with about 80% as singletons. Source material: peripheral blood. Receptor source: a man aged 65-85 years with acute or convalescent COVID-19.

The J gene is TRBJ2-1, the V gene TRBV19, with a possible D match to TRBD1 (5 bases). The germline V and J ends were trimmed by 1 base and 0 bases, with 7 bases remaining between them. Germline V gene lookup returns CDR1 LNHDA and CDR2 SQIVND (reference sequence). CDR3 size: 15 residues. The CDR3 protein is CASSIAGLSYNEQFF. The CDR3 DNA sequence: TGTGCCAGTAGTATAGCAGGGCTCTCCTACAATGAGCAGTTCTTC.

This chain links TRBV5-1 with TRBJ2-1, with TRBD2 matching over 9 bases. J gave up 3 bases and V 4 bases, and 8 bases lay outside the gene matches. Germline CDR1 reads SGHRS; CDR2 reads YFSETQ. The CDR3 covers 16 residues. This CDR3 is CASSPLAGAGYNEQFF. The CDR3 region has the DNA TGCGCCAGCAGCCCCTTAGCGGGAGCCGGCTACAATGAGCAGTTCTTC.

The chain is built from TRBV3-1 (or the pseudogene TRBV3-2) and TRBJ1-4; D unresolved. Trimming stripped 0 bases from V and 2 bases from J, with 7 bases between. The CDR3 is made up of 15 amino acids. Germline assignment: CDR1 LGHDT and CDR2 YNNKEL (reference sequence). CDR3 sequence: CASSQDAVTNEKLFF. CDR3 sequence (DNA): TGTGCCAGCAGCCAAGATGCAGTGACTAATGAAAAACTGTTTTTT.

The rearrangement joins TRBV18 to TRBJ1-4, with a possible D match to TRBD1 (5 bases). The germline V gene has CDR1 KGHSH and CDR2 LQKENI. The V gene lost 2 bases and the J gene lost 5 bases, with 12 bases spanning the gap. The CDR3 is made up of 15 amino acids. Here the CDR3 DNA reads TGTGCCAGCTCACCAGACACAGGTTACAATGAAAAACTGTTTTTT. Residues: CASSPDTGYNEKLFF.

V and J are TRBV5-4 and TRBJ2-2, with D possibly being TRBD1 (5 bases). This CDR3 is built from 15 residues. The germline V gene encodes CDR1 SGHNT and CDR2 YYREEE (reference sequence). With 4 bases removed from V and 5 bases from J, the gap between germline ends came to 15 bases. CDR3 DNA: TGTGCCAGCAGCATCTCAGGGATGAGTACCGGGGAGCTGTTTTTT. This gives the protein CASSISGMSTGELFF.

As DNA, the CDR3 is TGTGCCAGCAGTTTTCGGGACAGGGGGCGAGGTGAGCAGTTCTTC. The encoded protein is CASSFRDRGRGEQFF. V and J are TRBV28 and TRBJ2-1, with 12 bases matching TRBD1. The V and J ends lost 3 bases and 9 bases, in that order; junction bases with no gene match: 6. The CDR3 has 15 residues. Per germline, CDR1 MDHEN and CDR2 SYDVKM. The entire variable domain, with the rest obtained from reference TRBV28 and TRBJ2-1, is as follows: DVKVTQSSRYLVKRTGEKVFLECVQDMDHENMFWYRQDPGLGLRLIYFSYDVKMKEKGDIPEGYSVSREKKERFSLILESASTNQTSMYLCASSFRDRGRGEQFFGPGTRLTVL.

The rearrangement links TRBV27 to TRBJ2-7; 10 nucleotides line up with TRBD2. CDR1 is MNHEY, CDR2 SMNVEV, per germline (reference sequence). The junction had 9 bases not matched to a gene; V was cut back by 5 bases and J by 2 bases. The CDR3 runs to 16 residues. The CDR3 here is CASSSGPGLATYEQYF. CDR3 sequence (DNA): TGTGCCAGCAGTAGCGGCCCGGGACTAGCGACCTACGAGCAGTACTTC.

The rearrangement uses TRBV5-8 and TRBJ1-4; 10 bases line up with TRBD1. The CDR3 loop spans 14 amino acids. CDR1 is SGHTS and CDR2 is YDEGEE in the germline V gene. The V segment lost 4 bases and the J segment 10 bases; nucleotides outside the gene matches: 7. The CDR3 region has the DNA TGTGCCAGCAGCATGGACAGGGGGAAAGTAAAACTGTTTTTT. Amino acid sequence: CASSMDRGKVKLFF.

This chain connects TRBV15 to TRBJ1-3; D remains ambiguous. V gave up 2 bases and J gave up 5 bases, with 16 bases separating them. Germline CDR1 LNHNV, CDR2 YYDKDF (reference sequence). CDR3 length: 16 residues. CDR3 nucleotides: TGTGCCACCAGCAGAAGCCCTAGAGAAAGAAGAAACACCATATATTTT. Protein sequence: CATSRSPRERRNTIYF.

This clone has just one count. The genes are TRBV20-1 and TRBJ2-1; D call uncertain. CDR1 DFQATT and CDR2 SNEGSKA come from the germline V gene (reference sequence). The CDR3 is 10 residues long. V lost 2 bases and J lost 10, with 6 bases in between. The CDR3 is CSARYQEQFF. The CDR3 DNA reads as TGCAGTGCTAGATACCAGGAGCAGTTCTTC.

The chain carries TRBV3-1 (or the pseudogene TRBV3-2) and TRBJ1-2; D gene ambiguous. The CDR3 extends over 14 amino acids. V was cut by 0 bases and J by 4 bases, with 9 bases left in between. Germline-derived CDR1 and CDR2 are LGHDT and YNNKEL (reference sequence). The CDR3 DNA reads as TGTGCCAGCAGCCAAGACCCCCCGGGCTATGGCTACACCTTC. Translation: CASSQDPPGYGYTF.

The chain combines TRBV5-1 with TRBJ2-7, with D possibly TRBD2 on 6 matching bases. This CDR3 has 14 residues. V was pared by 5 bases and J by 2 bases, with 14 bases between. The germline gives CDR1 SGHRS, CDR2 YFSETQ. The CDR3 DNA reads TGCGCCAGCAGACTTACCGGGAGTACCTACGAGCAGTACTTC. Protein product: CASRLTGSTYEQYF. The full variable domain, in which reference TRBV5-1 and TRBJ2-7 provide the parts outside the CDR3, is KAGVTQTPRYLIKTRGQQVTLSCSPISGHRSVSWYQQTPGQGLQFLFEYFSETQRNKGNFPGRFSGRQFSNSRSEMNVSTLELGDSALYLCASRLTGSTYEQYFGPGTRLTVT.

The V gene is TRBV30, the J gene TRBJ2-5, with TRBD1 identical over 9 bases. J was trimmed by 4 bases and V by 4 bases; bases with no gene match: 10. This CDR3 is built from 15 residues. The germline gives CDR1 GTSNPN, CDR2 SVGIG (reference sequence). CDR3 coding DNA: TGTGCCTGGATCGCGCTGGGGACAGGGTTAGAGACCCAGTACTTC. It encodes CAWIALGTGLETQYF. The complete variable domain, with remaining parts taken from reference TRBV30 and TRBJ2-5, reads SQTIHQWPATLVQPVGSPLSLECTVEGTSNPNLYWYRQAAGRGLQLLFYSVGIGQISSEVPQNLSASRPQDRQFILSSKKLLLSDSGFYLCAWIALGTGLETQYFGPGTRLLVL.

The gene calls are TRBV7-3 and TRBJ2-2; 10 bases agree with TRBD2. V was pared by 2 bases and J by 4 bases, with 4 bases of the junction left unmatched. Germline V gene data show CDR1 as SGHTA and CDR2 as FQGTGA. The CDR3 length is 16 residues. As DNA, the CDR3 is TGTGCCAGCAGCTTACAGCTAGCGGGAGTCACCGGGGAGCTGTTTTTT. Its translation: CASSLQLAGVTGELFF. Full variable domain (missing parts from reference TRBV7-3 and TRBJ2-2): GAGVSQTPSNKVTEKGKYVELRCDPISGHTALYWYRQSLGQGPEFLIYFQGTGAADDSGLPNDRFFAVRPEGSVSTLKIQRTERGDSAVYLCASSLQLAGVTGELFFGEGSRLTVL.

About this clone: The sample has other DNA sequences that encode this CDR3 too. CDR3 region: CAWSKGHSYEQYF. CDR3 bases: TGTGCCTGGAGTAAGGGACACTCCTACGAGCAGTACTTC. The chain is built from TRBV30 and TRBJ2-7, with D possibly TRBD1 on 6 matching bases. Germline V gene data show CDR1 as GTSNPN and CDR2 as SVGIG (reference sequence). V gave up 2 bases and J gave up 0 bases, with 8 bases separating them. The CDR3 is 13 residues long. Full variable domain (outside the CDR3, taken from reference TRBV30 and TRBJ2-7): SQTIHQWPATLVQPVGSPLSLECTVEGTSNPNLYWYRQAAGRGLQLLFYSVGIGQISSEVPQNLSASRPQDRQFILSSKKLLLSDSGFYLCAWSKGHSYEQYFGPGTRLTVT.

J is TRBJ1-2 and V is TRBV28; D might be TRBD1 (5 bases). Looked up from germline, CDR1 is MDHEN and CDR2 is SYDVKM. Trimming left V 5 bases short and J 4 bases short, with 14 bases between. The CDR3 loop spans 14 amino acids. The CDR3 DNA is TGTGCCAGCAGTCCACCGCGTAGGGGCTATGGCTACACCTTC. Its translation: CASSPPRRGYGYTF.

The chain combines TRBV7-9 with TRBJ2-3; D is unresolved. The CDR3 loop spans 15 amino acids. Trimming pared 1 base from V and 8 bases from J, leaving 16 bases between. Germline CDR1 is SEHNR and CDR2 is FQNEAQ (reference sequence). The CDR3 spells CASSLDPYALGTQYF. The DNA for the CDR3 is TGTGCCAGCAGCTTAGACCCATACGCCCTCGGTACGCAGTATTTT. Looking up the rest from reference TRBV7-9 and TRBJ2-3 gives the full variable domain: DTGVSQNPRHKITKRGQNVTFRCDPISEHNRLYWYRQTLGQGPEFLTYFQNEAQLEKSRLLSDRFSAERPKGSFSTLEIQRTEQGDSAMYLCASSLDPYALGTQYFGPGTRLTVL.